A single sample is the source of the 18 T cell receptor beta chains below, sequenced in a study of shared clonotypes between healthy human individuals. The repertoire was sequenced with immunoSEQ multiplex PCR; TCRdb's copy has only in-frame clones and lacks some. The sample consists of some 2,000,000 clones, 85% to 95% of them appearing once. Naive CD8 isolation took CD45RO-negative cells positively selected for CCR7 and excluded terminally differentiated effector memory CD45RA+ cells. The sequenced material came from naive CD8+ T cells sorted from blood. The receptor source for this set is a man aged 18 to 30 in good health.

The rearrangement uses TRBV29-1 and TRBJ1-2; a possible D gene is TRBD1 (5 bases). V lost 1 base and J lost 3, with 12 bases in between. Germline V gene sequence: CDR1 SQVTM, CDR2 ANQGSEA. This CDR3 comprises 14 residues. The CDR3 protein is CSVEVMGRDYGYTF. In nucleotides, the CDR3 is TGCAGCGTTGAAGTGATGGGCAGGGACTATGGCTACACCTTC.

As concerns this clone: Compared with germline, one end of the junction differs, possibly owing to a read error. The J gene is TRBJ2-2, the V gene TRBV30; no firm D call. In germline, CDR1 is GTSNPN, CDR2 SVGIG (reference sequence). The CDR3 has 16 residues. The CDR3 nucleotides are TGTGCCTGGAGTCCGGATCCTATTTGGGATACCGAGGAGCTGTTTTTT. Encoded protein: CAWSPDPIWDTEELFF.

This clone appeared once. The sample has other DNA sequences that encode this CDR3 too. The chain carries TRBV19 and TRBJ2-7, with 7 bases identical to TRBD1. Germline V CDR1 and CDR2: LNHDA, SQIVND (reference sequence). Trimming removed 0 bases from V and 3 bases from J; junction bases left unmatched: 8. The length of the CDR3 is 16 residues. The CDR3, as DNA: TGTGCCAGTAGTATAGATCTGGAGACAGGGAACTACGAGCAGTACTTC. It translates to CASSIDLETGNYEQYF.

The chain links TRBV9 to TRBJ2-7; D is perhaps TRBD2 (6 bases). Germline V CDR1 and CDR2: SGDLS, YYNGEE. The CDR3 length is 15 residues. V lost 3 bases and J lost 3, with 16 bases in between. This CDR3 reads CASSATSHILYEQYF. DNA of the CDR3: TGTGCCAGCAGCGCTACTAGCCATATCCTCTACGAGCAGTACTTC. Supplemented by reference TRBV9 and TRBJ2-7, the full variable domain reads DSGVTQTPKHLITATGQRVTLRCSPRSGDLSVYWYQQSLDQGLQFLIQYYNGEERAKGNILERFSAQQFPDLHSELNLSSLELGDSALYFCASSATSHILYEQYFGPGTRLTVT.

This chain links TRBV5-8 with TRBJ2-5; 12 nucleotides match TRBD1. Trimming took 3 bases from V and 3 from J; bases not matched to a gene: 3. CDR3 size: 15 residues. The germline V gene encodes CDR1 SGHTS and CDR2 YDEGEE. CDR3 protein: CASSSGTGGEETQYF. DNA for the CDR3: TGTGCCAGCAGCTCCGGGACAGGGGGCGAAGAGACCCAGTACTTC.

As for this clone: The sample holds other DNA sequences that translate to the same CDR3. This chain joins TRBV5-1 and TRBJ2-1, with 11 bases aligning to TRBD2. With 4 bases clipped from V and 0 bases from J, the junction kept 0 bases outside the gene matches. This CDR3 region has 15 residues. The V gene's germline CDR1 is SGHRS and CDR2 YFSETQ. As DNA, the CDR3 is TGCGCCAGCAGCACTAGCGGGAGCTCCTACAATGAGCAGTTCTTC. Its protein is CASSTSGSSYNEQFF.

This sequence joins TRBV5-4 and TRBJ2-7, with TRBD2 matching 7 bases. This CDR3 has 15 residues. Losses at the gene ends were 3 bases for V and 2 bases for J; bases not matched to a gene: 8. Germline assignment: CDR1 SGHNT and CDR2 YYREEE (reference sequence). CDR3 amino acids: CASSSRLADPYEQYF. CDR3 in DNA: TGTGCCAGCAGCTCAAGGCTAGCGGATCCCTACGAGCAGTACTTC. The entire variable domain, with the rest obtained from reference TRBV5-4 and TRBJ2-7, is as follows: ETGVTQSPTHLIKTRGQQVTLRCSSQSGHNTVSWYQQALGQGPQFIFQYYREEENGRGNFPPRFSGLQFPNYSSELNVNALELDDSALYLCASSSRLADPYEQYFGPGTRLTVT.

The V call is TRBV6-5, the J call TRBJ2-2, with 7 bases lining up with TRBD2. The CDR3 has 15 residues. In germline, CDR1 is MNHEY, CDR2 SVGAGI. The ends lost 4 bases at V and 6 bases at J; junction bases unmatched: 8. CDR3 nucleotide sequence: TGTGCCAGCAGTTTCGTCAGGGAGGGATCCGGGGAGCTGTTTTTT. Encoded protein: CASSFVREGSGELFF.

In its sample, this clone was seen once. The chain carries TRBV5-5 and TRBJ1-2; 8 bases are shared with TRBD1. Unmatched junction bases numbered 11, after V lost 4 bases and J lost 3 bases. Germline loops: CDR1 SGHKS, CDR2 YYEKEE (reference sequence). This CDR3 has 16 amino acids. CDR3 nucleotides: TGTGCCAGCAGCGTCACACGTCAGGGGGCGGACTATGGCTACACCTTC. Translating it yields CASSVTRQGADYGYTF.

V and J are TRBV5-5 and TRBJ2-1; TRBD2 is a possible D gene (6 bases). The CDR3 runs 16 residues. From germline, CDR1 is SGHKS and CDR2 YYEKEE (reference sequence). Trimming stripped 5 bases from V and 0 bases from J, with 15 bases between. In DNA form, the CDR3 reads TGTGCCAGCAGAGTGGGACTCCCTAGCTCCTACAATGAGCAGTTCTTC. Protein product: CASRVGLPSSYNEQFF.

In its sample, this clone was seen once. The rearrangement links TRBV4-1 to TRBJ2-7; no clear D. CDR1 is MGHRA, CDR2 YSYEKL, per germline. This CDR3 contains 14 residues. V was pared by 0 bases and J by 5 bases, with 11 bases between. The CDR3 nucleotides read TGCGCCAGCAGCCAAGATCACCTCCTGGACGAGCAGTACTTC. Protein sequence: CASSQDHLLDEQYF.

The CDR3 reads CASSPRQETLNTEAFF. The CDR3 nucleotides read TGCGCCAGCAGCCCGAGACAGGAGACTTTGAACACTGAAGCTTTCTTT. The gene calls are TRBV5-1 and TRBJ1-1, with D perhaps TRBD1 (6 bases). Germline-derived CDR1 and CDR2 are SGHRS and YFSETQ. Trimming pared 4 bases from V and 0 bases from J, leaving 16 bases between. This CDR3 has 16 residues.

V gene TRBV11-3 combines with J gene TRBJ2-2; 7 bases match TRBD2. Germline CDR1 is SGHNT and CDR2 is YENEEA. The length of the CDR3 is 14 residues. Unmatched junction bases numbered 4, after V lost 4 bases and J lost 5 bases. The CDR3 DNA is TGTGCCAGCAGCTCCGGCGGGAGTACCGGGGAGCTGTTTTTT. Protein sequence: CASSSGGSTGELFF.

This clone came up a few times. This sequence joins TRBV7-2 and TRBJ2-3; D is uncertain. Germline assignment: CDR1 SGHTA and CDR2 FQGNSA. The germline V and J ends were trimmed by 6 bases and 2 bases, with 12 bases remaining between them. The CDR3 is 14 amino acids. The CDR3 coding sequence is TGTGCCAGCAGGATAAGGACGGACACAGATACGCAGTATTTT. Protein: CASRIRTDTDTQYF.

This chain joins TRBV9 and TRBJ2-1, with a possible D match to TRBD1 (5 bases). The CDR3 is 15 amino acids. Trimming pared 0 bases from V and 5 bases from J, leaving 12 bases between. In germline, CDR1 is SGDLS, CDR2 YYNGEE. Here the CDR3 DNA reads TGTGCCAGCAGCGTAGGGGGCAATCCGGACAATGAGCAGTTCTTC. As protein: CASSVGGNPDNEQFF. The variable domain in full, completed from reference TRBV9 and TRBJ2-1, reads DSGVTQTPKHLITATGQRVTLRCSPRSGDLSVYWYQQSLDQGLQFLIQYYNGEERAKGNILERFSAQQFPDLHSELNLSSLELGDSALYFCASSVGGNPDNEQFFGPGTRLTVL.

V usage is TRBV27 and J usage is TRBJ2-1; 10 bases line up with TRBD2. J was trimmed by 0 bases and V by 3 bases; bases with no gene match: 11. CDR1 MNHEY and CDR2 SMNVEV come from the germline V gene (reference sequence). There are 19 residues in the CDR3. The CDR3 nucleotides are TGTGCCAGCAGTTTCTTAGGACTAGCGGATGCCCGCTCCTACAATGAGCAGTTCTTC. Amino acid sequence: CASSFLGLADARSYNEQFF.

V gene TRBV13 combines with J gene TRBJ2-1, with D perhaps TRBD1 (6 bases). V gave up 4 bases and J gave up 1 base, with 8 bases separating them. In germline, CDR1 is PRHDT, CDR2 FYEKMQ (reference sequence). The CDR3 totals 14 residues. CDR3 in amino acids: CASSYGQSYNEQFF. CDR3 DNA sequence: TGTGCCAGCAGCTATGGACAGTCCTACAATGAGCAGTTCTTC. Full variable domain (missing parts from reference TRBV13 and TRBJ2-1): AAGVIQSPRHLIKEKRETATLKCYPIPRHDTVYWYQQGPGQDPQFLISFYEKMQSDKGSIPDRFSAQQFSDYHSELNMSSLELGDSALYFCASSYGQSYNEQFFGPGTRLTVL.

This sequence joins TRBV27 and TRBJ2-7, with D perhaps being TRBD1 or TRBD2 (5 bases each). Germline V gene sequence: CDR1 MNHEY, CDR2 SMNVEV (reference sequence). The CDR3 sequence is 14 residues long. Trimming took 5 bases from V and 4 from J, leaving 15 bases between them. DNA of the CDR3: TGTGCCAGCAGTCCGGGACGGGATACATACGAGCAGTACTTC. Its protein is CASSPGRDTYEQYF.